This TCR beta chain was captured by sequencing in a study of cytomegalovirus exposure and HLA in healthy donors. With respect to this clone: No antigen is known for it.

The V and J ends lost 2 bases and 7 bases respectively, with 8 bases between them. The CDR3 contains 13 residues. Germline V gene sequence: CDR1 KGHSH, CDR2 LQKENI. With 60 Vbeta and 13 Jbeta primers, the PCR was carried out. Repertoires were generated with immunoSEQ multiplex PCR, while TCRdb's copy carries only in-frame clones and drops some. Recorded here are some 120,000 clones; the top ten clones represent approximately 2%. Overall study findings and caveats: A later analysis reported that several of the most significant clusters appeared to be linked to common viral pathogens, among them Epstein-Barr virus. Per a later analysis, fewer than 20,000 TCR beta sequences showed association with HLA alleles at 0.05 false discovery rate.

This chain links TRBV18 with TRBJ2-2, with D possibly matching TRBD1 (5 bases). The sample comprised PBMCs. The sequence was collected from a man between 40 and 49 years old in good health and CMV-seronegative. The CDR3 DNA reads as TGTGCCAGCTCACCAAGGGGCCTCGGGGAGCTGTTTTTT. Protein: CASSPRGLGELFF.